Only one count was recorded for the clone carrying this T cell receptor beta chain. The table came from immunoSEQ multiplex PCR; TCRdb's copy has only in-frame clones and leaves some out. The sample consists of about 200,000 clones, 70% to 90% of them appearing once. This record belongs to a study of blood T cell repertoires in COVID-19. Study-wide context: PBMCs, B-cell-depleted T cells, or T cells were the source of the cDNA or gDNA that made up the material.

There are 17 residues in the CDR3. Germline loops: CDR1 MDHEN, CDR2 SYDVKM. V was pared by 3 bases and J by 0 bases, with 7 bases of the junction left unmatched. The TCR comes from a man aged 60-69 years with acute or convalescent COVID-19. Sequencing was performed on peripheral blood. The V gene is TRBV28, the J gene TRBJ2-2; 7 bases agree with TRBD1. In nucleotides, the CDR3 is TGTGCCAGCAGTTTGCAGGGACAGTCACCGAACACCGGGGAGCTGTTTTTT. Translating gives CASSLQGQSPNTGELFF. Based on the CDR3 plus reference TRBV28 and TRBJ2-2, the full variable domain is DVKVTQSSRYLVKRTGEKVFLECVQDMDHENMFWYRQDPGLGLRLIYFSYDVKMKEKGDIPEGYSVSREKKERFSLILESASTNQTSMYLCASSLQGQSPNTGELFFGEGSRLTVL.